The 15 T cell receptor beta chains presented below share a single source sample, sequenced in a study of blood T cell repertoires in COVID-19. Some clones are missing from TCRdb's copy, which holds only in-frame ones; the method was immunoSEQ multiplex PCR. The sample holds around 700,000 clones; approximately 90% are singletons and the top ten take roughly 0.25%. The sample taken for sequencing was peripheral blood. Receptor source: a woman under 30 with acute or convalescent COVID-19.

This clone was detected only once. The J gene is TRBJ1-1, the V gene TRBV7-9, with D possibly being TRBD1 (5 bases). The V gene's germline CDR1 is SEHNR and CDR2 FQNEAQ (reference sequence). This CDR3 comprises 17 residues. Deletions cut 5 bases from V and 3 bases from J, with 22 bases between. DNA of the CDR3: TGTGCCAGCAGCGCAATCCGTGGGGCGATTAAGGACACTGAAGCTTTCTTT. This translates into CASSAIRGAIKDTEAFF.

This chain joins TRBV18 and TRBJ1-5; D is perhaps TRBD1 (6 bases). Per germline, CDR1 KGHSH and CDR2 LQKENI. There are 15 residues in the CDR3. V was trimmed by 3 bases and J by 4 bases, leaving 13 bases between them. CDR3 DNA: TGTGCCAGCTCACCGGGAGCGGGGGCGAATCAGCCCCAGCATTTT. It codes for CASSPGAGANQPQHF.

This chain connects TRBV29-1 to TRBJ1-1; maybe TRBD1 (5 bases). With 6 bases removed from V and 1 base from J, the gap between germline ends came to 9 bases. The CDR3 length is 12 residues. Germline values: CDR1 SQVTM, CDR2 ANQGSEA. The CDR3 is CSVADRNTEAFF. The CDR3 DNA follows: TGCAGCGTGGCCGACAGGAACACTGAAGCTTTCTTT.

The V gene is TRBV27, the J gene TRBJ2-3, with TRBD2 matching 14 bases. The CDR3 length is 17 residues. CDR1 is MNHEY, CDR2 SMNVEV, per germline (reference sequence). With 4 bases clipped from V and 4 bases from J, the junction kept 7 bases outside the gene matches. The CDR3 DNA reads TGTGCCAGCAGTTCAACCCTGACTAGCGGGGGGGCAGATACGCAGTATTTT. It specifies CASSSTLTSGGADTQYF.

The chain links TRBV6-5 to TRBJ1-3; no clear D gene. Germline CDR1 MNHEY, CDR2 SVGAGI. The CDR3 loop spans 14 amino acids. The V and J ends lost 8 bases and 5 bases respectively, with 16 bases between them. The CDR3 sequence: CASASISSRNTIYF. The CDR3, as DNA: TGTGCCAGCGCCTCGATCTCTAGCAGAAACACCATATATTTT.

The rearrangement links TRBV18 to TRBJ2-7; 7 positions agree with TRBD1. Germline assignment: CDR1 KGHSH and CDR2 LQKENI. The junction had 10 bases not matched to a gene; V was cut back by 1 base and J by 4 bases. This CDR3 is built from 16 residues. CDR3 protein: CASSPQSPQGIYEQYF. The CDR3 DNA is TGTGCCAGCTCACCACAGTCTCCACAGGGGATATACGAGCAGTACTTC.

The CDR3 DNA is TGTGCCAGCAGCAAAGGGGCCTCGAATCAGCCCCAGCATTTT. Residues: CASSKGASNQPQHF. The chain carries TRBV6-5 and TRBJ1-5, with a weak D call TRBD1 (5 bases). The CDR3 runs 14 residues. Trimming removed 6 bases at V and 4 bases at J, with 13 bases between. Germline CDR1 is MNHEY and CDR2 is SVGAGI.

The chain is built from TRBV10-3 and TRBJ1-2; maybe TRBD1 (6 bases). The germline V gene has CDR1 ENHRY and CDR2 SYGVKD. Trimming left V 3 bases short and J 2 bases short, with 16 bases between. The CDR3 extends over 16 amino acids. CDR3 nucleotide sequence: TGTGCCATCAGTGATTTGGGGGCCGAGGGGAACTATGGCTACACCTTC. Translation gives CAISDLGAEGNYGYTF.

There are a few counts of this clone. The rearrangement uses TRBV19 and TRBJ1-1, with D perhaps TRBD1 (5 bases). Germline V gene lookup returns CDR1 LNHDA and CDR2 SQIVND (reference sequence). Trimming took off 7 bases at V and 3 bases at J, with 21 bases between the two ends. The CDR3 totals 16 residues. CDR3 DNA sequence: TGTGCCAGTAAGATCACGGGGGATCGATTTGACACTGAAGCTTTCTTT. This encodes CASKITGDRFDTEAFF.

CDR3 region: CASRPRGATNEKLFF. In nucleotides, the CDR3 is TGTGCCAGTAGGCCCCGGGGAGCAACTAATGAAAAACTGTTTTTT. This chain joins TRBV19 and TRBJ1-4; unclear D gene. The CDR3 is 15 amino acids. In germline, CDR1 is LNHDA, CDR2 SQIVND (reference sequence). Trimming removed 6 bases from V and 0 bases from J, with 11 bases in between. The entire variable domain, with the rest obtained from reference TRBV19 and TRBJ1-4, is as follows: DGGITQSPKYLFRKEGQNVTLSCEQNLNHDAMYWYRQDPGQGLRLIYYSQIVNDFQKGDIAEGYSVSREKKESFPLTVTSAQKNPTAFYLCASRPRGATNEKLFFGSGTQLSVL.

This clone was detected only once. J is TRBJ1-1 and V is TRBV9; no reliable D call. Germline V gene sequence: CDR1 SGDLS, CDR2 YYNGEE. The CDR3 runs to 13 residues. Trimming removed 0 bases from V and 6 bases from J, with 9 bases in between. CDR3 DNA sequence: TGTGCCAGCAGCGTAGCTACGGGTGCTGAAGCTTTCTTT. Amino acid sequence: CASSVATGAEAFF.

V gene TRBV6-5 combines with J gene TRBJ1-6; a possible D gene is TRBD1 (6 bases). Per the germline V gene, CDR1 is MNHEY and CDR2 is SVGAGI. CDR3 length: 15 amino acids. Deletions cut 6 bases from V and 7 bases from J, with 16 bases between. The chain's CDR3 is CASRRTGTPNSPLHF. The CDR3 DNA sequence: TGTGCCAGCAGACGCACCGGGACACCAAATTCACCCCTCCACTTT.

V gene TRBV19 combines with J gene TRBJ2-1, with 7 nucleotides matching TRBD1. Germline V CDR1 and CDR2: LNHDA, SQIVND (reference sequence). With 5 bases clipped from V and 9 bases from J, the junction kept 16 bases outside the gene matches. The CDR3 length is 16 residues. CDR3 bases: TGTGCCAGTAGTCCTTCCGACAGGGTCAATCCGAGTGAGCAGTTCTTC. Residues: CASSPSDRVNPSEQFF.

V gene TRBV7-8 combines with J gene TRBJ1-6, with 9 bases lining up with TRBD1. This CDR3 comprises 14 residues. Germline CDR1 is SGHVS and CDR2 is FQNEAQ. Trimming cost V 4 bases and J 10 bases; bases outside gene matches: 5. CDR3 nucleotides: TGTGCCAGCAGCTGGACAGGGGTCGGGTCACCCCTCCACTTT. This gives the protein CASSWTGVGSPLHF.

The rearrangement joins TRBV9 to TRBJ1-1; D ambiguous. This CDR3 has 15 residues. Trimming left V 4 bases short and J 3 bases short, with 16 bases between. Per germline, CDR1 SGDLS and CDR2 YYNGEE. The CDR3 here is CASSPLARRYTEAFF. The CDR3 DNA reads TGTGCCAGCAGCCCCCTGGCGAGGCGGTACACTGAAGCTTTCTTT.